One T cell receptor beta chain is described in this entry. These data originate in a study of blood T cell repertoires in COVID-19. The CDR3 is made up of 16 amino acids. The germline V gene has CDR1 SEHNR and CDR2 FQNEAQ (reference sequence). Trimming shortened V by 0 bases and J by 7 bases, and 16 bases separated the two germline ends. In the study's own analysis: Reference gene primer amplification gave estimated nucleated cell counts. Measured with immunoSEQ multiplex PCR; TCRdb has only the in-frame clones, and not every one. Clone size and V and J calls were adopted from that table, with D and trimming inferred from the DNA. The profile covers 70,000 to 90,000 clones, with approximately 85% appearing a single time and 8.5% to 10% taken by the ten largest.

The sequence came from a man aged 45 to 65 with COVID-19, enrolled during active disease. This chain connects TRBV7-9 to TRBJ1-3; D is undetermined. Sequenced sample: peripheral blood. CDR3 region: CASSLAPGYLRNTIYF. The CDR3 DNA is TGTGCCAGCAGCTTAGCGCCGGGATATCTCCGGAACACCATATATTTT.